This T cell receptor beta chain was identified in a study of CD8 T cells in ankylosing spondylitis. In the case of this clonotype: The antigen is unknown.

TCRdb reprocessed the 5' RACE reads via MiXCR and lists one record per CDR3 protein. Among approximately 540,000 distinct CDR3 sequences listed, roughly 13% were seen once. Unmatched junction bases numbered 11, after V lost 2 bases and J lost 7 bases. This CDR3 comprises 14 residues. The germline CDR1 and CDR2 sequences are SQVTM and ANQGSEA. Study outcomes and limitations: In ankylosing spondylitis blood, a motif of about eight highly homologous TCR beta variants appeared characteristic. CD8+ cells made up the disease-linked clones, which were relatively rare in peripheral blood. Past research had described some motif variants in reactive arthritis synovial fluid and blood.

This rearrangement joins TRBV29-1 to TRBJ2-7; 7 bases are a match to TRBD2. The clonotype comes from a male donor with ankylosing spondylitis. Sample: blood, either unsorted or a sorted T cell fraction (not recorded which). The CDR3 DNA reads TGCAGCGTTGAAACGGCAGGCGGGAGAAGAGAGCAGTACTTC. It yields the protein CSVETAGGRREQYF.